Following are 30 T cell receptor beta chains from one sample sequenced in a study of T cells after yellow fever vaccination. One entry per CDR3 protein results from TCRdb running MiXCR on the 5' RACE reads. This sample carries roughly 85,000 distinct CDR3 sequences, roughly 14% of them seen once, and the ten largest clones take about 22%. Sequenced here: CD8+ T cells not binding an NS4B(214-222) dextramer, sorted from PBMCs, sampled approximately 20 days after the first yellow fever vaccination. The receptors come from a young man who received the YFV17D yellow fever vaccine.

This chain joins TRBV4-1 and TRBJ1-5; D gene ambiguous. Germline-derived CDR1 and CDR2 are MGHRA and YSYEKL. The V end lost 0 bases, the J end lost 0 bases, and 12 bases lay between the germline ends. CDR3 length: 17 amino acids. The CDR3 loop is CASSQELGSYSNQPQHF. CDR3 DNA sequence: TGCGCCAGCAGCCAAGAACTGGGGTCTTATAGCAATCAGCCCCAGCATTTT.

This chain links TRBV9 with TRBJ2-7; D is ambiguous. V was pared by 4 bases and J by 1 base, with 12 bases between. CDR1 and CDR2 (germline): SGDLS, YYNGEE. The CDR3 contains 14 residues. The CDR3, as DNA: TGTGCCAGCAGCCCTGGGTTCGATTCCTACGAGCAGTACGTC. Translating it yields CASSPGFDSYEQYV.

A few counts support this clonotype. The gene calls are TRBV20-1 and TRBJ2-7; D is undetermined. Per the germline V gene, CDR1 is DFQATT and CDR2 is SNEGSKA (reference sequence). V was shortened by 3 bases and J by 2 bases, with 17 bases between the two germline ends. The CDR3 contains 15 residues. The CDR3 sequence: CSASIRGEETYEQYF. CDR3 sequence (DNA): TGCAGTGCTAGTATTCGAGGTGAGGAAACCTACGAGCAGTACTTC.

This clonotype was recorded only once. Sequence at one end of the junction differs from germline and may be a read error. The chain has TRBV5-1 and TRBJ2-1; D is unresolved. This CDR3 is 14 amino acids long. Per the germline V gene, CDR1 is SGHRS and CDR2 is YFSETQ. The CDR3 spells CPSSLQGRVHEQFF. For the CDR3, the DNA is TGCCCCAGCAGCTTGCAAGGTAGGGTCCATGAGCAGTTCTTC.

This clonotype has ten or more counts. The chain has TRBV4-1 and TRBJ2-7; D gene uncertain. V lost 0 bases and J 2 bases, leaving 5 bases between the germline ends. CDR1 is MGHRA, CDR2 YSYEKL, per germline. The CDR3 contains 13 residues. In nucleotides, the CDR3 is TGCGCCAGCAGCCAAGAGCACCCCTACGAGCAGTACTTC. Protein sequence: CASSQEHPYEQYF.

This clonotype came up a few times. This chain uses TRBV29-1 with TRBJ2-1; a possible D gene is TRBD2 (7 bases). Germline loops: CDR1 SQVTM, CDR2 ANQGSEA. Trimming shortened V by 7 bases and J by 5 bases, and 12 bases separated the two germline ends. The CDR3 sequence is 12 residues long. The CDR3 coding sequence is TGCAGCGCGGGGGGCCGTAACAATGAGCAGTTCTTC. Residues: CSAGGRNNEQFF.

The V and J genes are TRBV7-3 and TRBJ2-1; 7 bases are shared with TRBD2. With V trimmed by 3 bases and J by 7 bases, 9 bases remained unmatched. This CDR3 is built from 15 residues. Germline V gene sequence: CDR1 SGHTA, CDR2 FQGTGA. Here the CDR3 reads CASSLGGGYFNEQFF. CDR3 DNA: TGTGCCAGCAGCTTGGGGGGGGGATATTTTAATGAGCAGTTCTTC.

The CDR3 DNA is TGTGCCAGCAGTTTATCGGACAGTCCACCCTACAATGAGCAGTTCTTC. Translated, it gives CASSLSDSPPYNEQFF. The chain is built from TRBV27 and TRBJ2-1, with D possibly TRBD1 on 6 matching bases. Germline V gene sequence: CDR1 MNHEY, CDR2 SMNVEV (reference sequence). V lost 0 bases, J lost 2 bases, and 11 bases lay in between. The CDR3 consists of 16 residues.

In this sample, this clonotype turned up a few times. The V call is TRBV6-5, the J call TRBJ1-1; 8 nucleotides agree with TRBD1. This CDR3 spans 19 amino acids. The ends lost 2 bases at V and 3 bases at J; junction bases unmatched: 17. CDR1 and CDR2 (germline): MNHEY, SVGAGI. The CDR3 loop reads CASSYVPPDRGAVYTEAFF. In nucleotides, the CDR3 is TGTGCCAGCAGTTACGTACCCCCCGACAGGGGCGCGGTGTACACTGAAGCTTTCTTT.

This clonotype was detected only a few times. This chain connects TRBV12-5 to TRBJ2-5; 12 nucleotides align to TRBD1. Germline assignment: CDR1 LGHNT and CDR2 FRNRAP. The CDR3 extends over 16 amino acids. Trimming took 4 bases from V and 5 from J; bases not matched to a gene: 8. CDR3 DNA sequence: TGTGCTAGTGGTTCGACCGGGACAGGGGGCTTTGAGACCCAGTACTTC. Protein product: CASGSTGTGGFETQYF.

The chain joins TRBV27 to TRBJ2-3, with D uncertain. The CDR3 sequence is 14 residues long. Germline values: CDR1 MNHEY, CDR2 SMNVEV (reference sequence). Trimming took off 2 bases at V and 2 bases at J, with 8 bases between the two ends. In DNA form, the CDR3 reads TGTGCCAGCAGTTTAGAGAGAGCCACAGATACGCAGTATTTT. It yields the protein CASSLERATDTQYF.

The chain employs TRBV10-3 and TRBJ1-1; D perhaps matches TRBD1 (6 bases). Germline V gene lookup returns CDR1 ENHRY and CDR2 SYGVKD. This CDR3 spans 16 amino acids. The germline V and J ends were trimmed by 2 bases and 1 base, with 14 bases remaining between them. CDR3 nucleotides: TGTGCCATCAGTGAGAGGGGGGATCGGACGAACACTGAAGCTTTCTTT. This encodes CAISERGDRTNTEAFF.

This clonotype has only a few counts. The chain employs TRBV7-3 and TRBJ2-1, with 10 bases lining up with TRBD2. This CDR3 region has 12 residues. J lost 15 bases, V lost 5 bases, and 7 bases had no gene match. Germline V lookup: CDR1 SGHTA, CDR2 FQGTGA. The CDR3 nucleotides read TGTGCCAGCAGCCCAAGCGGGGGGGTTTGGTTCTTC. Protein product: CASSPSGGVWFF.

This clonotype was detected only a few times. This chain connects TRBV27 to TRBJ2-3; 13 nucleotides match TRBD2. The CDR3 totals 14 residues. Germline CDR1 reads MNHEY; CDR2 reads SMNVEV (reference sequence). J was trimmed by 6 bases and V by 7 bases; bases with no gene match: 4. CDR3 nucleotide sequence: TGTGCCAGCACTGAACTAGCGGGGGGGGATACGCAGTATTTT. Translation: CASTELAGGDTQYF.

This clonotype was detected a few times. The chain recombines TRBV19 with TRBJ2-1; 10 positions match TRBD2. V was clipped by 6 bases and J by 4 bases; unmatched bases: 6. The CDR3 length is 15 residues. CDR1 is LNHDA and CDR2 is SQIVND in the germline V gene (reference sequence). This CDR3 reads CASRVSGGQYNEQFF. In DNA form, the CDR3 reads TGTGCCAGTAGGGTTAGCGGGGGGCAATACAATGAGCAGTTCTTC.

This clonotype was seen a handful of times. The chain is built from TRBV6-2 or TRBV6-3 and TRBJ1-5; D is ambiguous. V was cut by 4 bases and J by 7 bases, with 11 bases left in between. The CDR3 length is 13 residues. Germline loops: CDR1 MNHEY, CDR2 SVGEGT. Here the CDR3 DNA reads TGTGCCAGCAGTTTAGGAGGATTGCAGCCCCAGCATTTT. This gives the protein CASSLGGLQPQHF.

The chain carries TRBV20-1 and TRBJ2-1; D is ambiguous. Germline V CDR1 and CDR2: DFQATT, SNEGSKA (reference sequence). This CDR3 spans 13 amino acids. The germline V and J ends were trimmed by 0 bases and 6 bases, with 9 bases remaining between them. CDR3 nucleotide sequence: TGCAGTGCTAGAGATTTGGCGAGCAATGAGCAGTTCTTC. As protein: CSARDLASNEQFF.

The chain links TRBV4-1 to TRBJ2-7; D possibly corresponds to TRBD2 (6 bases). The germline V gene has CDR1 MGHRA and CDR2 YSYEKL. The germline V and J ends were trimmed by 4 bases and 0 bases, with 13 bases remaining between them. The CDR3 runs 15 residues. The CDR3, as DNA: TGCGCCAGCAGCCTACGTTGGGGGGACTCCTACGAGCAGTACTTC. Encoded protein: CASSLRWGDSYEQYF.

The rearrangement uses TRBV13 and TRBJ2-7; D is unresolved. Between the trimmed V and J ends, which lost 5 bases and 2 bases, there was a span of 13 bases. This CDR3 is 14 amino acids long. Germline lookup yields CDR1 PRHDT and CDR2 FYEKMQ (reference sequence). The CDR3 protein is CASSKGPGAYEQYV. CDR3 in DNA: TGTGCCAGCAGCAAAGGTCCGGGTGCCTACGAGCAGTACGTC.

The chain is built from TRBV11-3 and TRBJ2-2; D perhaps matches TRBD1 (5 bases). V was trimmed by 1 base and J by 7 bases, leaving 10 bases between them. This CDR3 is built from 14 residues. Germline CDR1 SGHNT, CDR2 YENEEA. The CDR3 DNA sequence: TGTGCCAGCAGCTTAGGGACAATCGGCGGGGAGCTGTTTTTT. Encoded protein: CASSLGTIGGELFF. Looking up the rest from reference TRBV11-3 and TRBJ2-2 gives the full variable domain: EAGVVQSPRYKIIEKKQPVAFWCNPISGHNTLYWYLQNLGQGPELLIRYENEEAVDDSQLPKDRFSAERLKGVDSTLKIQPAELGDSAVYLCASSLGTIGGELFFGEGSRLTVL.

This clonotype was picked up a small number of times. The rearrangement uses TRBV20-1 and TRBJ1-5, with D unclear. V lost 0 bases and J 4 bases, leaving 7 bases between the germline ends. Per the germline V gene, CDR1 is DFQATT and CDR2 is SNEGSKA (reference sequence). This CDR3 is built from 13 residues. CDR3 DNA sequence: TGCAGTGCTAGAGATGGAAGGAATCAGCCCCAGCATTTT. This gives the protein CSARDGRNQPQHF.

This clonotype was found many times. In DNA, the CDR3 is TGTGCCAGCTCGGGGAGGTCCTACAATGAGCAGTTCTTC. It yields the protein CASSGRSYNEQFF. V gene TRBV6-1 combines with J gene TRBJ2-1; maybe TRBD2 (6 bases). CDR1 is MNHNS and CDR2 is SASEGT in the germline V gene. The CDR3 extends over 13 amino acids. V was cut by 8 bases and J by 1 base, with 9 bases left in between.

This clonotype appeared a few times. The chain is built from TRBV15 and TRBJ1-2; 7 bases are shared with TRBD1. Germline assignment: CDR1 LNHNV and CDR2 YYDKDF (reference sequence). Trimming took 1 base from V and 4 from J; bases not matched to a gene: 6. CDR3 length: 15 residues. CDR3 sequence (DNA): TGTGCCACCAGCAGAGGACAGGGTGTGACCTATGGCTACACCTTC. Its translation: CATSRGQGVTYGYTF.

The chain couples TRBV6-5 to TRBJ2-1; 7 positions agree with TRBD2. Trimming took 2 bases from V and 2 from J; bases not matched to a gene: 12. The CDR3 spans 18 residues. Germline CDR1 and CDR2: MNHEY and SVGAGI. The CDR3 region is CASSYLPGGSDAYNEQFF. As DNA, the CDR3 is TGTGCCAGCAGTTACCTCCCGGGGGGTAGCGATGCCTACAATGAGCAGTTCTTC.

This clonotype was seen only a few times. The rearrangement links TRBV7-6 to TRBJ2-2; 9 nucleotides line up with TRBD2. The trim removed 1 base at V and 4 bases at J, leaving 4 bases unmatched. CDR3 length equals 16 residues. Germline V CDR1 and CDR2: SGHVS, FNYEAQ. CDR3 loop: CASSLGTSVFTGELFF. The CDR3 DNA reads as TGTGCCAGCAGCTTAGGGACTAGCGTATTCACCGGGGAGCTGTTTTTT.

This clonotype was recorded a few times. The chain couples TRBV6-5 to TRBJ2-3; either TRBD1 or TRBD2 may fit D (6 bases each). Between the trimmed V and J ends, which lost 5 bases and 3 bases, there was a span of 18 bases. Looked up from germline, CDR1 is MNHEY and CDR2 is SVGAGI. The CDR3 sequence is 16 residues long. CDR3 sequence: CASSPSWGALTDTQYF. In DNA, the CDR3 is TGTGCCAGCAGTCCCTCGTGGGGGGCCCTGACAGATACGCAGTATTTT.

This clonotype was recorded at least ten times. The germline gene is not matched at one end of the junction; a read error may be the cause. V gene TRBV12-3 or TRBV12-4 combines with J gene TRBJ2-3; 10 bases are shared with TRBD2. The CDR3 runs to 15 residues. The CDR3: CASSLAGGSTDTQYF. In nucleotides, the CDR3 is TGTGCCAGCAGCTTAGCGGGGGGAAGCACAGATACGCAGTATTTT.

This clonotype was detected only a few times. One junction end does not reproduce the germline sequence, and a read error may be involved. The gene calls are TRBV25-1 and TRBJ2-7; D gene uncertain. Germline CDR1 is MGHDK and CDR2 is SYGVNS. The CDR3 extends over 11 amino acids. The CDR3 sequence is CASGTTLPQLF. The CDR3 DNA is TGTGCCAGTGGCACAACCCTACCCCAGCTGTTC.

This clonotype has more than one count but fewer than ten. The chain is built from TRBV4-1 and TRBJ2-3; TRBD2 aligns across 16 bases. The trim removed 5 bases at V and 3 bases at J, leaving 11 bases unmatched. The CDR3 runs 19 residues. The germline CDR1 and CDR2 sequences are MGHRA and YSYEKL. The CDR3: CASSTRGLAGGPRTDTQYF. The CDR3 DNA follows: TGCGCCAGCAGCACGAGGGGACTAGCGGGGGGGCCAAGGACAGATACGCAGTATTTT.

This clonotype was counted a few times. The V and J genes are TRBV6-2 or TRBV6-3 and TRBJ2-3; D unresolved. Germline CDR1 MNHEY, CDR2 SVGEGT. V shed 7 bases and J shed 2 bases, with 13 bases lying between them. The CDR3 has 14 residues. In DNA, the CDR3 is TGTGCCAGCACACGTGGGAAGTTCACAGATACGCAGTATTTT. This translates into CASTRGKFTDTQYF.